This TCR beta chain originates from a study of blood T cells in healthy people across ages. Study-wide results and limits: Researchers report that TCR beta diversity correlated strongly with naive T cell percentage.

The CDR3 totals 13 residues. The V gene's germline CDR1 is MNHNY and CDR2 SVGAGI (reference sequence). V dropped 2 bases and J dropped 3 bases, with 4 bases sitting between them. Then a second PCR, running about 6 to 12 cycles, was carried out with a sample-barcoded 5' primer and a J-beta primer mix. Every molecule of cDNA carried a tag from a template-switch adaptor with 12 random nucleotides. One entry per CDR3 protein, called by TCRdb with MiXCR from the 5' RACE reads. This sample carries more than 1,400,000 distinct CDR3 sequences, 35% to 45% of them seen once, and the ten largest clones take 7.9%. Regarding this clonotype: The antigen remains undetermined.

V is TRBV6-6 and J is TRBJ2-2; unclear D gene. The sequence was collected from a woman aged 18 to 35 in good health. The sequencing input was blood. The CDR3 DNA reads TGTGCCAGCAGTTACATTGACACCGGGGAGCTGTTTTTT. Residues: CASSYIDTGELFF.